In its sample, the clone carrying this TCR beta chain was seen a few times. Unique molecular identifiers (one per individual cDNA molecule) were attached. TCRdb redid the calling of the 5' RACE reads with MiXCR, one entry per CDR3 protein. This table holds about 82,000 distinct CDR3 sequences, roughly 13% found once. These data are taken from a study of early T cells in non-severe SARS-CoV-2 infection. The sequencing input was whole blood. The TCR sequence derives from an adult who was a healthcare worker with PCR-confirmed SARS-CoV-2 infection or an uninfected control (not recorded which).

CDR3 in amino acids: CASSFGGRQKEYF. The CDR3 DNA is TGTGCCAGCAGTTTCGGAGGGCGGCAGAAAGAGTATTTT. The chain links TRBV27 to TRBJ2-3; a possible D gene is TRBD2 (6 bases). This CDR3 contains 13 residues. The V gene's germline CDR1 is MNHEY and CDR2 SMNVEV (reference sequence). V shed 3 bases and J shed 13 bases, with 17 bases lying between them.